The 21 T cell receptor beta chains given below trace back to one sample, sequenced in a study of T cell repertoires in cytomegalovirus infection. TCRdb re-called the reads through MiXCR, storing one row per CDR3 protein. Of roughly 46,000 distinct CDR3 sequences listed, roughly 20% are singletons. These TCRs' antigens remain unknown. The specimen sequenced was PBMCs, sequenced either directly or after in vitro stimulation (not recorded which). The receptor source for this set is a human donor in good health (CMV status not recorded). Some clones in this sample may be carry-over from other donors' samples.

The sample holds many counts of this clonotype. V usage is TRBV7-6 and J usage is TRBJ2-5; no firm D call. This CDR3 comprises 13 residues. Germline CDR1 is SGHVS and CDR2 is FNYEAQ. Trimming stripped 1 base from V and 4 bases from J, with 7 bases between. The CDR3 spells CASSLVLAETQYF. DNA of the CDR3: TGTGCCAGCAGCTTAGTACTCGCAGAGACCCAGTACTTC.

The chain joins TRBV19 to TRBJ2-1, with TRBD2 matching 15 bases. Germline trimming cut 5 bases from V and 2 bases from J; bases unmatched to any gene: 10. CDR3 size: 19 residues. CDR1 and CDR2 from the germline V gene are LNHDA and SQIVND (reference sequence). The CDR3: CASSAGLAGGPLPYNEQFF. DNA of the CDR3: TGTGCCAGTAGTGCTGGACTAGCGGGAGGGCCTCTCCCCTACAATGAGCAGTTCTTC.

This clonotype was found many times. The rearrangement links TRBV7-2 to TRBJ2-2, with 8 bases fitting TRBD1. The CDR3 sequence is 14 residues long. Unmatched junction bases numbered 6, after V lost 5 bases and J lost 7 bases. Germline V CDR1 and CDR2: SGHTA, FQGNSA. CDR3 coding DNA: TGTGCCAGCAGCCCAGGACAGGGTTACGGGGAGCTGTTTTTT. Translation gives CASSPGQGYGELFF.

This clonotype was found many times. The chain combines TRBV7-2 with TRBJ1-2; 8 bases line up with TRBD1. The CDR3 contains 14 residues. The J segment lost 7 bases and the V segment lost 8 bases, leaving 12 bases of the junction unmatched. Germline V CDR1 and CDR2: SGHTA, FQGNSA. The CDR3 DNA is TGTGCCAGCGGAGAAACTGACAGGGGAGGTGGCTACACCTTC. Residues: CASGETDRGGGYTF.

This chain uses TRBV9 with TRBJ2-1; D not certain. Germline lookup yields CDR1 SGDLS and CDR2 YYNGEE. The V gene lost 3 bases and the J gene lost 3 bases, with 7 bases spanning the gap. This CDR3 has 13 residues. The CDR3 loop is CASSESYYNEQFF. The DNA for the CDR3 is TGTGCCAGCAGCGAGAGTTACTACAATGAGCAGTTCTTC.

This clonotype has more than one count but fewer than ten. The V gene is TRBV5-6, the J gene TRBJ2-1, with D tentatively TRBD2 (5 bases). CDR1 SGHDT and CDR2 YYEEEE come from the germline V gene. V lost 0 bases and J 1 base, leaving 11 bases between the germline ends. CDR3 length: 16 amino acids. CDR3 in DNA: TGTGCCAGCAGCTTGGCAGGTTGGACTTCCTACAATGAGCAGTTCTTC. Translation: CASSLAGWTSYNEQFF.

CDR3 residues: CASRGQGTQTQYF. The CDR3, as DNA: TGTGCCAGCAGAGGACAGGGGACCCAGACCCAGTACTTC. The chain recombines TRBV6-6 with TRBJ2-5; 9 nucleotides match TRBD1. V shed 6 bases, J shed 6 bases, and the junction held 5 bases outside the gene matches. The CDR3 length is 13 residues. Germline V lookup: CDR1 MNHNY, CDR2 SVGAGI (reference sequence).

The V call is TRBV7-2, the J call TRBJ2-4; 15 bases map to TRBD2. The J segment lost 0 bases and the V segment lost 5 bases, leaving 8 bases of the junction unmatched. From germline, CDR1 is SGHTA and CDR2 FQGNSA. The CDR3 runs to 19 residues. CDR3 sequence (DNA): TGTGCCAGCAGCAAAGGACTAGCGGGGGGGGCGGTAGCCAAAAACATTCAGTACTTC. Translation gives CASSKGLAGGAVAKNIQYF.

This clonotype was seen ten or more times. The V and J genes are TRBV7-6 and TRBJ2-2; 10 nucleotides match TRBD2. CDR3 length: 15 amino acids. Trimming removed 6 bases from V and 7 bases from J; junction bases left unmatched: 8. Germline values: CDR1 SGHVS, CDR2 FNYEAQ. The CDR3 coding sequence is TGTGCCAGCAGTATCCTAGCGGGAGTACGCGGGGAGCTGTTTTTT. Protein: CASSILAGVRGELFF.

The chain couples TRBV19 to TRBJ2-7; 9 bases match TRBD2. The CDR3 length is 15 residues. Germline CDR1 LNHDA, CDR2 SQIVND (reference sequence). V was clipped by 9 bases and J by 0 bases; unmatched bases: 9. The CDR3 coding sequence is TGTGCCAGCAAACGACTAGCGGAAAGCTCCTACGAGCAGTACGTC. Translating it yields CASKRLAESSYEQYV.

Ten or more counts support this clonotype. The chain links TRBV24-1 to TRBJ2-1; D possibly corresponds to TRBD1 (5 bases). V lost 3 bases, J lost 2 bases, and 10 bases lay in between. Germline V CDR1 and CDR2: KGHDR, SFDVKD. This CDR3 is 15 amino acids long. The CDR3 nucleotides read TGTGCCACCAGTGATCTGGACAAGACCTACAATGAGCAGTTCTTC. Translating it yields CATSDLDKTYNEQFF.

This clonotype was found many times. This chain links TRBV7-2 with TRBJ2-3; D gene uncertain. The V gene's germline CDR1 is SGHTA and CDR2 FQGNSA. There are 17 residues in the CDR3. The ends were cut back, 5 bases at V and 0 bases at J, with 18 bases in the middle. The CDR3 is CASSPRAAGASTDTQYF. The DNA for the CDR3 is TGTGCCAGCAGCCCCCGGGCGGCAGGTGCTAGCACAGATACGCAGTATTTT.

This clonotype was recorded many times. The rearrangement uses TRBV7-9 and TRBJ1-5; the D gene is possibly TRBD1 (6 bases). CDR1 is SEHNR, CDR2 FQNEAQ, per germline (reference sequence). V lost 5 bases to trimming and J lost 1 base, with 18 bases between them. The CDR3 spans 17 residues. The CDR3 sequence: CASSPGAGQASNQPQHF. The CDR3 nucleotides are TGTGCCAGCAGCCCGGGTGCGGGACAAGCGAGCAATCAGCCCCAGCATTTT. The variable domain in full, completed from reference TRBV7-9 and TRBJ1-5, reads DTGVSQNPRHKITKRGQNVTFRCDPISEHNRLYWYRQTLGQGPEFLTYFQNEAQLEKSRLLSDRFSAERPKGSFSTLEIQRTEQGDSAMYLCASSPGAGQASNQPQHFGDGTRLSIL.

The CDR3 reads CASSLRTGRGSPLHF. The CDR3 bases are TGCGCCAGCAGCTTAAGGACCGGGCGAGGGTCACCCCTCCACTTT. The chain has TRBV5-1 and TRBJ1-6; D not resolved. The V end lost 2 bases, the J end lost 10 bases, and 16 bases lay between the germline ends. Germline loops: CDR1 SGHRS, CDR2 YFSETQ. The CDR3 runs 15 residues.

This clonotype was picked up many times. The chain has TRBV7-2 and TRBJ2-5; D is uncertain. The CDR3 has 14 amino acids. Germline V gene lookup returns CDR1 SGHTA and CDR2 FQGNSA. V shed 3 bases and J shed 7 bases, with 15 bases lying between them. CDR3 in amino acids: CASSFDSSGVTQYF. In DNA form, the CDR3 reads TGTGCCAGCAGCTTTGACTCGTCCGGTGTGACCCAGTACTTC.

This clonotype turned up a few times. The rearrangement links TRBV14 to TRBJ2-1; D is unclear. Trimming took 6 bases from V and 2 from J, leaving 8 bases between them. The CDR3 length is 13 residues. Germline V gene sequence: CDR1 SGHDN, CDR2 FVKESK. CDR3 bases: TGTGCCAGCAGGTGGGGTACCTACAATGAGCAGTTCTTC. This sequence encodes CASRWGTYNEQFF.

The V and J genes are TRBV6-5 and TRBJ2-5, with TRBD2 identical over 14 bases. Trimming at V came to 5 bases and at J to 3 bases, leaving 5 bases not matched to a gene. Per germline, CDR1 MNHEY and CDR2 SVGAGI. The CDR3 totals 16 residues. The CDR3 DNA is TGTGCCAGCAGTCCCGGACTAGCGGGAGGAAAAGAGACCCAGTACTTC. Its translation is CASSPGLAGGKETQYF.

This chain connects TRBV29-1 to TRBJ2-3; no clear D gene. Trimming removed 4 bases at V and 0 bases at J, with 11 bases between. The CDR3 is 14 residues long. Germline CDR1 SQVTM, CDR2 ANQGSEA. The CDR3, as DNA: TGCAGCGTTGGGAAACAGCAGAGCACAGATACGCAGTATTTT. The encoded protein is CSVGKQQSTDTQYF.

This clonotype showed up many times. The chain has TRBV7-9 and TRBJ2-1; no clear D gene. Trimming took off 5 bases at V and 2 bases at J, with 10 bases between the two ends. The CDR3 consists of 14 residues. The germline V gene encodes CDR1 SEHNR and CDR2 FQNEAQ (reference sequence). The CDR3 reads CASSPGNPYNEQFF. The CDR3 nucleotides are TGTGCCAGCAGCCCGGGTAACCCCTACAATGAGCAGTTCTTC.

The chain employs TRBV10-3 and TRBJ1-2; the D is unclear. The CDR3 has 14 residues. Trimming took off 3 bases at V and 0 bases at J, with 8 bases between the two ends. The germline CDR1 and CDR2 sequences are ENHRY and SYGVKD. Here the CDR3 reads CAISDSGSNYGYTF. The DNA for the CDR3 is TGTGCCATCAGTGACTCGGGGTCTAACTATGGCTACACCTTC.

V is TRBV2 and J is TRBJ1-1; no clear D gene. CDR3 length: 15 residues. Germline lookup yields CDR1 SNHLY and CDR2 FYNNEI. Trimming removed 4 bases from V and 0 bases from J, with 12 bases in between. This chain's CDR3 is CASSALTAMNTEAFF. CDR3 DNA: TGTGCCAGCAGTGCCCTTACAGCTATGAACACTGAAGCTTTCTTT.